This entry lists 13 T cell receptor beta chains sequenced from one sample in a study of shared clonotypes between healthy human individuals. The repertoire was sequenced with immunoSEQ multiplex PCR; TCRdb's copy has only in-frame clones and lacks some. The top ten clones hold approximately 0.13% of a sample with about 2 million clones, over 85% of them seen once. Material for sequencing was naive CD4+ T cells sorted from blood. Subset meaning: CD45RA+ positively selected. The receptors derive from a man aged 18 to 30 in good health.

Concerning this clone itself: Distinct nucleotide sequences in the sample also encode this CDR3. J is TRBJ2-5 and V is TRBV5-1; the match to TRBD2 covers 10 bases. Germline trimming cut 2 bases from V and 4 bases from J; bases unmatched to any gene: 5. This CDR3 has 15 amino acids. The germline CDR1 and CDR2 sequences are SGHRS and YFSETQ. In nucleotides, the CDR3 is TGCGCCAGCAGCTTCAGCGGGGGGGCCCGAGAGACCCAGTACTTC. It encodes CASSFSGGARETQYF.

J is TRBJ2-1 and V is TRBV10-3; TRBD2 aligns across 7 bases. Germline CDR1 is ENHRY and CDR2 is SYGVKD. V was pared by 6 bases and J by 4 bases, with 3 bases of the junction left unmatched. The CDR3 spans 13 residues. Here the CDR3 reads CAISGRSYNEQFF. DNA of the CDR3: TGTGCCATCAGCGGGAGGAGTTACAATGAGCAGTTCTTC.

The rearrangement links TRBV30 to TRBJ1-5, with D possibly being TRBD1 (6 bases). CDR3 length: 14 amino acids. Trimming took off 0 bases at V and 6 bases at J, with 12 bases between the two ends. CDR1 is GTSNPN, CDR2 SVGIG, per germline (reference sequence). The CDR3 region is CAWSVVRGSQPQHF. The CDR3 nucleotides are TGTGCCTGGAGTGTCGTCAGGGGATCTCAGCCCCAGCATTTT. Based on the CDR3 plus reference TRBV30 and TRBJ1-5, the full variable domain is SQTIHQWPATLVQPVGSPLSLECTVEGTSNPNLYWYRQAAGRGLQLLFYSVGIGQISSEVPQNLSASRPQDRQFILSSKKLLLSDSGFYLCAWSVVRGSQPQHFGDGTRLSIL.

To note about this clone: The same CDR3 also results from other DNA sequences found in this sample. The chain has TRBV7-2 and TRBJ2-5, with D uncertain. Looked up from germline, CDR1 is SGHTA and CDR2 is FQGNSA. The CDR3 loop spans 14 amino acids. V shed 4 bases and J shed 2 bases, with 11 bases lying between them. CDR3 sequence reads: CASSSSRAQETQYF. The CDR3 DNA reads as TGTGCCAGCAGCTCGTCTCGGGCACAAGAGACCCAGTACTTC.

The genes are TRBV13 and TRBJ1-1; the D gene is possibly TRBD1 (6 bases). The CDR3 length is 12 residues. Germline CDR1 PRHDT, CDR2 FYEKMQ (reference sequence). Trimming left V 6 bases short and J 11 bases short, with 16 bases between. The CDR3: CASSANRDSAFF. CDR3 DNA: TGTGCCAGCAGTGCTAACAGGGATTCGGCTTTCTTT.

Details on this clone: Different DNA sequences within this sample yield the same CDR3. V and J are TRBV6-5 and TRBJ2-7, with D perhaps matching TRBD1 or TRBD2 (5 bases each). This CDR3 is 14 amino acids long. CDR1 is MNHEY, CDR2 SVGAGI, per germline. V lost 0 bases and J lost 3, with 9 bases in between. The CDR3 here is CASSYSGRNYEQYF. DNA of the CDR3: TGTGCCAGCAGTTACTCGGGACGGAACTACGAGCAGTACTTC.

The J gene is TRBJ1-4, the V gene TRBV7-8; perhaps TRBD1 as D (5 bases). The V end lost 5 bases, the J end lost 0 bases, and 25 bases lay between the germline ends. CDR1 is SGHVS and CDR2 is FQNEAQ in the germline V gene. The CDR3 totals 20 residues. The CDR3 coding sequence is TGTGCCAGCAGCGCTATGGGGGTGGCAGGGCACACTACAACTAATGAAAAACTGTTTTTT. It codes for CASSAMGVAGHTTTNEKLFF.

Here the CDR3 reads CASSEGRGPSPLFYGYTF. CDR3 DNA sequence: TGTGCCAGCAGTGAAGGACGGGGGCCCAGCCCTCTCTTCTATGGCTACACCTTC. The chain is built from TRBV6-1 and TRBJ1-2, with D possibly being TRBD1 (6 bases). The CDR3 has 18 residues. V was shortened by 1 base and J by 4 bases, with 22 bases between the two germline ends. Germline CDR1 is MNHNS and CDR2 is SASEGT.

With respect to this clone: Other nucleotide sequences in the sample specify the same CDR3. Written as DNA, the CDR3 is TGTGCCAGCTCACCGGGTTTCCTTTACGAGCAGTACTTC. This sequence encodes CASSPGFLYEQYF. This chain connects TRBV18 to TRBJ2-7; D is undetermined. Between the trimmed V and J ends, which lost 3 bases and 4 bases, there was a span of 10 bases. The CDR3 covers 13 residues. Germline V gives CDR1 KGHSH, CDR2 LQKENI.

The CDR3 spells CASSIHGTKNEKLFF. The CDR3 nucleotides read TGTGCCAGCAGCATCCACGGCACCAAGAATGAAAAACTGTTTTTT. The chain employs TRBV5-4 and TRBJ1-4; D ambiguous. The germline V gene has CDR1 SGHNT and CDR2 YYREEE (reference sequence). This CDR3 has 15 residues. The V end was cut by 4 bases, the J end by 5 bases, with 15 bases between.

J is TRBJ2-7 and V is TRBV4-1; a weak D match, TRBD1 (5 bases). This CDR3 comprises 15 residues. CDR1 is MGHRA, CDR2 YSYEKL, per germline. V shed 1 base and J shed 5 bases, with 15 bases lying between them. The CDR3 spells CASSQGGLKADEQYF. The CDR3 DNA reads as TGCGCCAGCAGCCAAGGGGGCCTCAAGGCGGACGAGCAGTACTTC.

V usage is TRBV4-2 and J usage is TRBJ2-7, with D hard to call. In germline, CDR1 is LGHNA, CDR2 YNFKEQ. CDR3 length: 15 amino acids. The germline V and J ends were trimmed by 3 bases and 5 bases, with 17 bases remaining between them. The CDR3 region is CASSHDTGLRDEQYF. Written as DNA, the CDR3 is TGTGCCAGCAGCCATGACACGGGCCTTCGGGACGAGCAGTACTTC.

This clone was observed a handful of times. The rearrangement uses TRBV28 and TRBJ1-2; D is undetermined. Trimming left V 5 bases short and J 5 bases short, with 15 bases between. This CDR3 comprises 14 residues. The germline gives CDR1 MDHEN, CDR2 SYDVKM. The DNA of the CDR3 is TGTGCCAGCAGTCTAACCAACGGGAGATATGGCTACACCTTC. This sequence encodes CASSLTNGRYGYTF.